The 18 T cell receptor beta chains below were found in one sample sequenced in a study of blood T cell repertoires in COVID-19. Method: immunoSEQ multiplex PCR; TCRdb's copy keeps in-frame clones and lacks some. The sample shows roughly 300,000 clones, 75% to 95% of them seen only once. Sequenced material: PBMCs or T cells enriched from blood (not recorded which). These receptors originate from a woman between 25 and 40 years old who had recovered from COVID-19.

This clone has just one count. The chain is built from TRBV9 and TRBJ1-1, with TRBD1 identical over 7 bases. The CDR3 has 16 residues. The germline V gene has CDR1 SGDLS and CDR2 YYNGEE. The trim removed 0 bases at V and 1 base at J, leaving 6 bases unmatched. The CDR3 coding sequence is TGTGCCAGCAGCGTAGACCCGAGACAGGGGAACACTGAAGCTTTCTTT. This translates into CASSVDPRQGNTEAFF.

The CDR3, as DNA: TGTGCCAGCAGCCCTAGCGGGATGGCAGATACGCAGTATTTT. It yields the protein CASSPSGMADTQYF. The chain combines TRBV7-9 with TRBJ2-3; 9 bases map to TRBD2. The CDR3 contains 14 residues. The V segment lost 5 bases and the J segment 4 bases; nucleotides outside the gene matches: 4. Germline CDR1 and CDR2: SEHNR and FQNEAQ (reference sequence).

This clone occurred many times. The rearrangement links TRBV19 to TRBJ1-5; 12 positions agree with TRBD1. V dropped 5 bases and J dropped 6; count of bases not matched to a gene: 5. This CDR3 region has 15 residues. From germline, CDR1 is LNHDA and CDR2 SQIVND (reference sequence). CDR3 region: CASSVGTGGGQPQHF. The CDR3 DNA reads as TGTGCCAGTAGTGTAGGGACAGGGGGCGGTCAGCCCCAGCATTTT.

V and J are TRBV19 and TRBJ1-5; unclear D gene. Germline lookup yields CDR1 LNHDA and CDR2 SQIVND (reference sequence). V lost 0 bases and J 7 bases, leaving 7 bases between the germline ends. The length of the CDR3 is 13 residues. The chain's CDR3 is CASSIEGLQPQHF. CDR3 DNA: TGTGCCAGTAGTATAGAGGGCTTACAGCCCCAGCATTTT. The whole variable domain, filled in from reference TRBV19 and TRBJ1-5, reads DGGITQSPKYLFRKEGQNVTLSCEQNLNHDAMYWYRQDPGQGLRLIYYSQIVNDFQKGDIAEGYSVSREKKESFPLTVTSAQKNPTAFYLCASSIEGLQPQHFGDGTRLSIL.

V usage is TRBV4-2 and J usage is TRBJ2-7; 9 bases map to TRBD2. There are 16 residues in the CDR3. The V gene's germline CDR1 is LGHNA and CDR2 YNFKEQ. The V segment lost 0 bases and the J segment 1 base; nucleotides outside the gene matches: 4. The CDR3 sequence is CASSQDLTSGSYEQYF. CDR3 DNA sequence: TGTGCCAGCAGCCAAGATCTAACTAGCGGGTCCTACGAGCAGTACTTC.

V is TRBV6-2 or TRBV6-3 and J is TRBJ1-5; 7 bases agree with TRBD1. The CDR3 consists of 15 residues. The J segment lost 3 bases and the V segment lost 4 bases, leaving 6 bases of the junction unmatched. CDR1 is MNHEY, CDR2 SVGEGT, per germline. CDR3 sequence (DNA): TGTGCCAGCAGTTCACAGGGACAGCTCAATCAGCCCCAGCATTTT. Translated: CASSSQGQLNQPQHF.

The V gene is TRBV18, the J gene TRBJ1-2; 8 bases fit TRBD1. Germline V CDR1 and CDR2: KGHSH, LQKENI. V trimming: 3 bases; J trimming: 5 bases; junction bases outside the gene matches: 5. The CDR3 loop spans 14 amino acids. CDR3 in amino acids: CASSPMTGEYGYTF. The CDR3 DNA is TGTGCCAGCTCACCCATGACAGGGGAATATGGCTACACCTTC.

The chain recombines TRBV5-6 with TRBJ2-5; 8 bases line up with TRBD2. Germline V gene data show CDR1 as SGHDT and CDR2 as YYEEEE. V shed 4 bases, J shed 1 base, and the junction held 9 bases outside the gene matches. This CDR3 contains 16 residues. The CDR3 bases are TGTGCCAGCAGCAGACCGGGACTAGTACCCCAAGAGACCCAGTACTTC. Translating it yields CASSRPGLVPQETQYF.

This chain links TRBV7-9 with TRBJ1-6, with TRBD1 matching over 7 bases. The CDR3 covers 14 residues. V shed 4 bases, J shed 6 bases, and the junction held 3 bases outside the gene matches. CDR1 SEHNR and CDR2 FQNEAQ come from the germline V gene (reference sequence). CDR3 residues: CASSWDRANSPLHF. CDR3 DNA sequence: TGTGCCAGCAGCTGGGACAGAGCTAATTCACCCCTCCACTTT.

The CDR3 nucleotides read TGTGCCAGCAGTTCAGCGGACAGGGGGCTGTTTTTT. Translation: CASSSADRGLFF. The J gene is TRBJ2-2, the V gene TRBV28; 9 positions match TRBD1. V shed 4 bases, J shed 13 bases, and the junction held 4 bases outside the gene matches. Germline values: CDR1 MDHEN, CDR2 SYDVKM. The CDR3 is 12 residues long.

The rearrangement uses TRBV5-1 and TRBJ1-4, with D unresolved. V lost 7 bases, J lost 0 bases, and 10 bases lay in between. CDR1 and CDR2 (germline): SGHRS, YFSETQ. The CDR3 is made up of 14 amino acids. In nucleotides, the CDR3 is TGCGCCAGCGGCGACATAGCAACTAATGAAAAACTGTTTTTT. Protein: CASGDIATNEKLFF.

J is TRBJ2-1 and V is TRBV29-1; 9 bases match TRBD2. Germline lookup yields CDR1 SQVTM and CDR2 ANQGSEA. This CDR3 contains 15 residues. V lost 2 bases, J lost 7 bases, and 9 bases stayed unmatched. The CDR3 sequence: CSVELAGVPGNEQFF. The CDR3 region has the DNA TGCAGCGTTGAATTAGCGGGAGTTCCGGGGAATGAGCAGTTCTTC.

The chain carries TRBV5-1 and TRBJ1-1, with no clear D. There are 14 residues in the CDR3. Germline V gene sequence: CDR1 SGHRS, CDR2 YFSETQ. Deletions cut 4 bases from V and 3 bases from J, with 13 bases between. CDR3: CASSQAPEDTEAFF. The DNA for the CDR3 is TGCGCCAGCAGCCAGGCCCCGGAGGACACTGAAGCTTTCTTT.

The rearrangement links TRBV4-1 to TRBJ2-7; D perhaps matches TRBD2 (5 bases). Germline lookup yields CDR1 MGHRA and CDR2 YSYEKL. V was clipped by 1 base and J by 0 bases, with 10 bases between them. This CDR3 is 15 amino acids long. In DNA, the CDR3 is TGCGCCAGCAGCCAAGCCCTAGCTGTCTCCTACGAGCAGTACTTC. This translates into CASSQALAVSYEQYF.

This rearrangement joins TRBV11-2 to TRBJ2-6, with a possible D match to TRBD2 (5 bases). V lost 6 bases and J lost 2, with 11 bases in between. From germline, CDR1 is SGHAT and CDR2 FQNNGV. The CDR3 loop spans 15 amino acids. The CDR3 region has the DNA TGTGCCAGCAGATCGGTGGAGGCTGGGGCCAACGTCCTGACTTTC. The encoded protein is CASRSVEAGANVLTF.

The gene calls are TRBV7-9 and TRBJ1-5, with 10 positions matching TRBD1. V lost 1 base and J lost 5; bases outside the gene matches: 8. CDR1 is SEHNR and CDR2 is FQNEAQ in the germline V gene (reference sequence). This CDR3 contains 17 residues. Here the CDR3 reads CASSLGLRQGAHQPQHF. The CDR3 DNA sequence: TGTGCCAGCAGCTTAGGACTCAGACAGGGGGCCCATCAGCCCCAGCATTTT.

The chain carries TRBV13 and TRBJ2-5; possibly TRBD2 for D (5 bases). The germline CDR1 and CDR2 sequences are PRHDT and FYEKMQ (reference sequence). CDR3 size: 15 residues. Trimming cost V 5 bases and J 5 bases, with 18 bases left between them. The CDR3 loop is CASSPRGPGWETQYF. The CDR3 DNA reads TGTGCCAGCAGCCCCCGTGGCCCGGGGTGGGAGACCCAGTACTTC.

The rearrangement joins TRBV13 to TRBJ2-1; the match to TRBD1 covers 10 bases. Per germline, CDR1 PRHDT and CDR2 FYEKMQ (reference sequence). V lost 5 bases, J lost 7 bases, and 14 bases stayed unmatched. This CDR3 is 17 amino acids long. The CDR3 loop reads CASSPRTGGVVGNEQFF. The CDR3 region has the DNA TGTGCCAGCAGCCCAAGGACAGGGGGAGTAGTGGGGAATGAGCAGTTCTTC. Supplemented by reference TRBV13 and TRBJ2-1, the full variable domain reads AAGVIQSPRHLIKEKRETATLKCYPIPRHDTVYWYQQGPGQDPQFLISFYEKMQSDKGSIPDRFSAQQFSDYHSELNMSSLELGDSALYFCASSPRTGGVVGNEQFFGPGTRLTVL.